One sample yielded the 11 T cell receptor beta chains listed below, sequenced in a study of blood T cells in healthy people across ages. Primed by a sample-barcoded 5' primer and a J-beta primer mix, a second PCR proceeded for about 6 to 11 cycles. TCRdb re-called the 5' RACE reads through MiXCR, storing one row per CDR3 protein. The table records about a million distinct CDR3 sequences, 35% to 40% of them present only once. Specimen: blood. The receptors shown here come from a man between 18 and 35 years old in good health.

V gene TRBV9 combines with J gene TRBJ2-1, with D tentatively TRBD2 (7 bases). The CDR3 is 18 residues long. The V gene's germline CDR1 is SGDLS and CDR2 YYNGEE. Trimming shortened V by 4 bases and J by 0 bases, and 20 bases separated the two germline ends. The CDR3 DNA sequence: TGTGCCAGCAGCTCGAGGGGGGGGGCCCTAAGCTCCTACAATGAGCAGTTCTTC. The encoded protein is CASSSRGGALSSYNEQFF.

There are a few counts of this clonotype. The chain has TRBV20-1 and TRBJ1-1; no definite D call. In germline, CDR1 is DFQATT, CDR2 SNEGSKA (reference sequence). This CDR3 comprises 11 residues. The V end lost 3 bases, the J end lost 11 bases, and 13 bases lay between the germline ends. Here the CDR3 DNA reads TGCAGTGCTAGGGTGCTCTCGCGGGCTTTCTTT. Its translation is CSARVLSRAFF.

This clonotype was found a few times. The CDR3 region has the DNA TGTGCCAGCAGTCCCCCATACTGGCCAGGAGCAATCGACGAGCAGTACTTC. It is translated as CASSPPYWPGAIDEQYF. This chain connects TRBV12-3 or TRBV12-4 to TRBJ2-7, with D hard to call. The V end was cut by 5 bases, the J end by 5 bases, with 25 bases between. The CDR3 length is 17 residues.

The chain carries TRBV11-3 and TRBJ2-2; tentative D call: TRBD2 (5 bases). This CDR3 contains 16 residues. V was cut by 8 bases and J by 5 bases, with 21 bases left in between. Germline V gene data show CDR1 as SGHNT and CDR2 as YENEEA. In DNA form, the CDR3 reads TGTGCCAGCTCGATTGGTGAGGACTCTAGAACCGGGGAGCTGTTTTTT. As protein: CASSIGEDSRTGELFF.

Details on this clonotype: The junction departs from germline at one end; a sequencing error may be responsible. V is TRBV7-2 and J is TRBJ1-1; the D is unclear. Germline CDR1 SGHTA, CDR2 FQGNSA. The CDR3 consists of 14 residues. The CDR3 nucleotides read TGTGCCAGCAGCTTAGCTCCTGCGTACCCTGAAGTTTTCTTT. It translates to CASSLAPAYPEVFF.

On this clonotype itself: At one end the junction does not follow the germline gene, possibly because of a read error. The chain couples TRBV20-1 to TRBJ1-1; D not certain. Germline loops: CDR1 DFQATT, CDR2 SNEGSKA (reference sequence). The length of the CDR3 is 14 residues. The CDR3 loop is CSARHGPRNNEAFF. DNA of the CDR3: TGCAGTGCTAGACACGGGCCCAGGAACAATGAAGCTTTCTTT.

This chain joins TRBV28 and TRBJ1-6; 7 bases line up with TRBD1. The V segment lost 6 bases and the J segment 8 bases; nucleotides outside the gene matches: 13. Looked up from germline, CDR1 is MDHEN and CDR2 is SYDVKM. The CDR3 length is 16 residues. CDR3 region: CASSPTGARKDSPLHF. CDR3 sequence (DNA): TGTGCCAGCAGCCCCACAGGGGCAAGAAAAGATTCACCCCTCCACTTT.

The chain recombines TRBV10-3 with TRBJ2-5; D not resolved. Germline CDR1 is ENHRY and CDR2 is SYGVKD. The CDR3 spans 14 residues. Trimming removed 0 bases from V and 5 bases from J, with 10 bases in between. DNA of the CDR3: TGTGCCATCAGTGAGTCGTACCGATCGGAGACCCAGTACTTC. Its translation: CAISESYRSETQYF.

The chain employs TRBV20-1 and TRBJ1-1, with D possibly matching TRBD1 (5 bases). CDR1 and CDR2 (germline): DFQATT, SNEGSKA (reference sequence). The CDR3 has 14 residues. V was cut by 2 bases and J by 0 bases, with 10 bases left in between. The DNA for the CDR3 is TGCAGTGCTAGAAGGGGCCCGTTGAACACTGAAGCTTTCTTT. As protein: CSARRGPLNTEAFF.

This clonotype was observed a handful of times. The chain combines TRBV9 with TRBJ1-5; a possible D gene is TRBD1 (5 bases). CDR1 and CDR2 from the germline V gene are SGDLS and YYNGEE. The germline V and J ends were trimmed by 3 bases and 6 bases, with 13 bases remaining between them. CDR3 size: 14 residues. The CDR3 DNA is TGTGCCAGCAGCGCCGCCGATCAGGGTCAGCCCCAGCATTTT. Translating gives CASSAADQGQPQHF.

The rearrangement joins TRBV2 to TRBJ2-1; TRBD1 is a possible D gene (5 bases). The CDR3 extends over 14 amino acids. Per germline, CDR1 SNHLY and CDR2 FYNNEI. The germline V and J ends were trimmed by 8 bases and 5 bases, with 16 bases remaining between them. Here the CDR3 reads CASQVGPTDNEQFF. The CDR3 nucleotides read TGTGCCAGCCAAGTAGGCCCGACAGACAATGAGCAGTTCTTC.